This TCR beta chain was sequenced during a study of T-cell reconstitution after alpha-beta-depleted transplantation in children. Comment on this clonotype: As yet, its antigen is unknown.

The TCRbeta library was prepared with unique molecular identifiers. In TCRdb, the PCR reads were re-called with MiXCR into one record per CDR3 protein. The sample carries hundreds of thousands of distinct CDR3 sequences, over 10% recorded once. Study results and limitations: Expanded graft clones numbering several hundred reportedly gave rise to alpha-beta T cells about two months after transplant. Where some patients showed high TCRbeta diversity at day 60, it came from recipient T cells and thymic progenitors that had survived. From newly produced T cells came most of the T-cell counts and diversity one year after transplant.

The CDR3 is 18 residues long. The V end lost 0 bases, the J end lost 1 base, and 18 bases lay between the germline ends. In germline, CDR1 is ENHRY, CDR2 SYGVKD. Material: PBMCs, mostly from graft donor cells, obtained 360 days after TCRalphabeta/CD19-depleted stem cell transplant. The clonotype was recovered from a male patient younger than 18 who had a stem cell transplant for acute myeloid leukemia, so the T cells may come from the graft donor. This chain joins TRBV10-3 and TRBJ2-5; possible D gene TRBD2, 6 bases. The CDR3 here is CAISESGGQNDLQETQYF. CDR3 coding DNA: TGTGCCATCAGTGAGTCGGGGGGTCAAAACGACCTCCAAGAGACCCAGTACTTC.